This TCR beta chain came from a study of early T cells in non-severe SARS-CoV-2 infection (TCRdb year 2021). With regard to the full study: Because TCR sequencing relied on bulk RNA taken from unsorted whole blood, pairing of alpha and beta chains was not possible. Study-wide conclusions, independent of this receptor: VDJdb matching was skewed toward anti-spike CD8 responses and likely underestimated virus-specific expansions, missing private and CD4 specificities.

Per the germline V gene, SGHNT is the CDR1 and YENEEA is the CDR2. From cysteine to phenylalanine, the CDR3 is 14 amino acids long. The kept DNA is CDR3 alone, 42 bases in frame from the first base. V and J are truncated by 5 bases and 5 bases respectively, leaving an intervening sequence of 12 bases. Preparation of the library involved 5' RACE. Sequencing was performed on a NextSeq 500. Unique molecular identifiers were attached to individual cDNA molecules in the TCR library protocol so that sequencing error and PCR bias could be corrected. TCR alpha and beta chains were both sequenced, and the abundances of alpha and beta sequences in each sample were closely correlated with each other. Concerning the study's data processing: Decombinator V4 was used to perform V gene, J gene and CDR3 annotation of TCR sequences. TCRs were defined as expanded if a significant change between any two time points was detected under a Poisson model with p below 0.0001. TCR abundances were normalised to the total number of TCRs sequenced per sample and expressed as counts per million. MAIT TCRs were defined by TRAV1-2 paired with TRAJ12, TRAJ20 or TRAJ33, and iNKT TCRs by TRAV10 paired with TRAJ18. VDJdb, accessed 1 November 2021, was searched for CMV, EBV and SARS-CoV-2 annotated TCRs, with TCRs annotated for multiple antigens excluded. TCRdb trimmed the raw reads at Q25, called clones with MiXCR and kept productive beta chains. Rows merge per CDR3 protein into single entries with the most common DNA and genes. TCRdb assigned the V and J calls; the authors' analysis was not used. The sample table shows approximately 70,000 distinct CDR3 sequences, and approximately 11% are seen once. The ten largest clonotypes hold roughly a sixth of the sample.

On this clonotype itself: Its antigen target is currently unknown. No much larger clonotype is one base removed from it; base qualities were not supplied.

The study was a case-control design nested within a healthcare worker cohort in London, UK, with weekly nasopharyngeal swab PCR tests and blood sampling. Between 23 and 31 March 2020, the week of the UK lockdown, healthcare workers were enrolled and then followed up weekly for as long as 16 weeks. Recombination connected TRBV11-3 to TRBJ2-2, with no D gene named confidently. Sequenced here: whole blood, sampled at baseline. The receptor was derived from an adult who was a healthcare worker with PCR-confirmed SARS-CoV-2 infection or an uninfected control (not recorded which). This receptor carries the CDR3 CASSLTRSTGELFF. The sequenced DNA: TGTGCCAGCAGCCTTACCAGGAGTACCGGGGAGCTGTTTTTT.